This TCR beta chain comes out of a study of blood T cell repertoires in COVID-19. Grouping used clinical history reported by participants in a survey and questionnaire. Symptom resolution, clearance, or two negative PCRs marked donors in Cohort 3 as recovered. The count of this clone is one. There are 15 residues in the CDR3. V lost 7 bases and J lost 4; bases outside the gene matches: 6. Germline loops: CDR1 KGHDR, CDR2 SFDVKD. Original analysis: The authors estimated nucleated cell counts from reference gene primer amplification. Clones were sequenced by immunoSEQ multiplex PCR, and TCRdb holds only the in-frame ones, with some missing. The V and J calls and clone size are taken from that table; D and trimming were inferred from the DNA. The sample lists under 350,000 clones, approximately 90% seen once, with about 4% in the top ten.

V is TRBV24-1 and J is TRBJ2-1; 10 positions match TRBD2. This receptor was taken from a man aged 25-45 years who had recovered from COVID-19. Sequenced input: PBMCs or T cells enriched from blood (not recorded which). For the CDR3, the DNA is TGTGCCACCAGGCGAGCGGGAGGGGCTTACAATGAGCAGTTCTTC. Translated, it gives CATRRAGGAYNEQFF.